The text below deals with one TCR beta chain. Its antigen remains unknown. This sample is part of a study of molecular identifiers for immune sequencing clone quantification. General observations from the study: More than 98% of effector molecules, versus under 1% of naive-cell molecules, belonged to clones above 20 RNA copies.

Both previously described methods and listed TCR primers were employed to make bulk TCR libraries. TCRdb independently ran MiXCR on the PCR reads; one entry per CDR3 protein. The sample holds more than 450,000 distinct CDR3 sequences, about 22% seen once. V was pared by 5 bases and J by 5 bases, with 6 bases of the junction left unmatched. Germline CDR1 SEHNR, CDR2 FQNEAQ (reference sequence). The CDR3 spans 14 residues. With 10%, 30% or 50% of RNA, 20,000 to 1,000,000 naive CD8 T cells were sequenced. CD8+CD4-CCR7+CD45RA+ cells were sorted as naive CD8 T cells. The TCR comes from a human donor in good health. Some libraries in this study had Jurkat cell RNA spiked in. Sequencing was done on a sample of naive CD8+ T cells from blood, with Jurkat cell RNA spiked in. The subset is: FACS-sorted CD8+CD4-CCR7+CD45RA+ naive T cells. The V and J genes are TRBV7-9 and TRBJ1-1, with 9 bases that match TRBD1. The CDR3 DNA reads TGTGCCAGCAGCCCCATGACAGGGGGGACTGAAGCTTTCTTT. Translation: CASSPMTGGTEAFF.